This paragraph reports one T cell receptor (beta chain). Treatment of the sample: randomized to nivolumab then ipilimumab (arm A) or the reverse (arm B). Live CD3+CD8+ CD19− CD56− cells were sorted from PBMCs. Profiled with immunoSEQ multiplex PCR; TCRdb holds only in-frame clones, not every one. The sample includes 5,000 or so clones, over 70% of them seen just once. This entry belongs to a study of sequential checkpoint blockade in melanoma. Study as a whole: Each arm's sequence ended with maintenance nivolumab.

This CDR3 contains 10 residues. The receptor comes from a human patient with melanoma. Some clones in this sample may be carry-over from other donors' samples. The genes are TRBV21-1 and TRBJ1-1. TRBV21-1 constitutes a pseudogene. The sequencing here drew on CD8+ T cells sorted from blood (inferred from file names), taken from a patient given nivolumab and ipilimumab in sequence. The CDR3 here is CASTRERAFF. The CDR3 bases are TGTGCCAGCACCCGTGAGAGAGCTTTCTTT.